These 3 T cell receptor beta chains were all obtained from the same sample, sequenced in a study of tumor-infiltrating lymphocytes in primary liver carcinoma. Co-extraction yielded RNA and DNA from roughly 20-30 mg of unsorted bulk tissue. From 450 to 600 ng total RNA, TCR beta cDNA was generated with a primer in the constant region. Employing slightly modified ARM-PCR, three nested multiplex PCR rounds were run, and these gave rise to the TCR beta libraries. Running roughly 10 cycles apiece, the first two PCR rounds relied on TRBV1-TRBV30 forward primers together with a C-beta reverse primer. Using its own MiXCR run on the multiplex PCR reads, TCRdb lists one record per CDR3 protein. The table has roughly 100,000 distinct CDR3 sequences, about four fifths seen once. The sequencing input was liver tumor tissue from sampling region 3. Subset: tumor region T3, left-lateral pole. The receptor set was obtained from a man aged 35 to 55 with primary liver carcinoma and hepatitis B virus infection.

Only a few counts were recorded for this clonotype. The junction does not match germline at one end; this may be a read error. The chain uses TRBV4-1 and TRBJ2-1, with a tentative D call TRBD2 (5 bases). The CDR3 contains 15 residues. The germline gives CDR1 MGHRA, CDR2 YSYEKL. CDR3 in amino acids: CASSPLSEIHNELFF. The CDR3 region has the DNA TGCGCCAGTAGCCCTCTTAGCGAGATTCACAATGAGCTGTTCTTC.

In the case of this clonotype: Here the CDR3 omits its conserved ending phenylalanine or tryptophan, so a read error is the likely source. The chain joins TRBV29-1 to TRBJ2-3; maybe TRBD1 (6 bases). The germline CDR1 and CDR2 sequences are SQVTM and ANQGSEA. Trimming removed 6 bases from V and 4 bases from J, with 17 bases in between. The CDR3 has 14 residues. The CDR3 DNA reads as TGCAGCGTGGGGGCCAGCAGGAGACCAGATACGCAGTATTTG. This codes for CSVGASRRPDTQYL.

As to this clonotype: The junction shows a germline mismatch at one end, possibly a read error. The chain combines TRBV4-1 with TRBJ2-7; D unresolved. The CDR3 spans 16 residues. Germline V gene data show CDR1 as MGHRA and CDR2 as YSYEKL. The CDR3 bases are TGCACCAGCAGCCCACAGACTTCACAAATCCCCTACGAGCAGTACTTC. Protein: CTSSPQTSQIPYEQYF.